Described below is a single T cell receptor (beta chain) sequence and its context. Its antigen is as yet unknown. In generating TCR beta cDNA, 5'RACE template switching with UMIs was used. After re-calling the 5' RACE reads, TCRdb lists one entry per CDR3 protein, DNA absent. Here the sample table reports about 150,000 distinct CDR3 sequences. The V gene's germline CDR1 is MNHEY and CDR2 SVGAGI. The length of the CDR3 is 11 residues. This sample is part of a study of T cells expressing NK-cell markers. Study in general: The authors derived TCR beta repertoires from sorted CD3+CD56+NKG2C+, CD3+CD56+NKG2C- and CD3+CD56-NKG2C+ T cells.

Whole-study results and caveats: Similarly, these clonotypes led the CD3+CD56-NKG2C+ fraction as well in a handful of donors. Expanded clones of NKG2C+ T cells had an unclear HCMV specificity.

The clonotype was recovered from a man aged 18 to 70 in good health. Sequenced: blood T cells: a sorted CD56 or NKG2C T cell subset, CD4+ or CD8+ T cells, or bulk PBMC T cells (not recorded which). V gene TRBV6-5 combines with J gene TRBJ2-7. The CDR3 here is CASSTTNEQYF.